These 3 T cell receptor beta chains originate from one sample sequenced in a study of prognosis after radiotherapy for stage I lung cancer. Multiplex PCR, run in two rounds, amplified TCR beta CDR3 from genomic DNA. Primers specific to each TRBV and TRBJ gene drove first-round PCR. TCRdb reanalysed the multiplex PCR reads using MiXCR and keeps one entry per CDR3 protein. The repertoire consists of approximately 22,000 distinct CDR3 sequences, with roughly two fifths occurring once and the leading ten covering 30% to 35%. The sequencing here drew on PBMCs, taken before or after stereotactic body radiation therapy (not recorded which). These receptors originate from a donor at least 50 years old with non-small cell lung cancer.

This clonotype has more than one count but fewer than ten. A much larger clone differs from this one at a single base, so this may be a read error. The CDR3 nucleotides read TGTGCCATCAGCTTGGTGTGGCCCCTACAAACCACAGATACGCAGTATTTT. Translating gives CAISLVWPLQTTDTQYF. The chain joins TRBV5-5 to TRBJ2-3; D unresolved. This CDR3 is built from 17 residues. Germline CDR1 reads SGHKS; CDR2 reads YYEKEE (reference sequence).

This clonotype rates as medium-sized (0.01 to 0.1%). The chain has TRBV6-5 and TRBJ2-7; TRBD1 matches 10 bases. There are 16 residues in the CDR3. The ends lost 4 bases at V and 0 bases at J; junction bases unmatched: 6. Germline loops: CDR1 MNHEY, CDR2 SVGAGI. This CDR3 is CASSSRRTGGSYEQYF. CDR3 DNA sequence: TGTGCCAGCAGTTCCCGGAGGACAGGGGGCTCCTACGAGCAGTACTTC.

The V call is TRBV30, the J call TRBJ1-2, with TRBD1 matching over 7 bases. The CDR3 runs to 13 residues. Germline V gene lookup returns CDR1 GTSNPN and CDR2 SVGIG (reference sequence). V dropped 2 bases and J dropped 4; count of bases not matched to a gene: 4. The CDR3 here is CAWSTGAGYGYTF. In DNA, the CDR3 is TGTGCCTGGAGTACAGGGGCGGGCTATGGCTACACCTTC.